The clone carrying this TCR beta chain was seen more than once but under ten times. Its antigen is as yet unknown. Generation of TCR beta libraries employed quantitative 5'-RACE incorporating molecular barcodes. Each CDR3 protein is one row after TCRdb ran MiXCR on the 5' RACE reads. The data show about 330,000 distinct CDR3 sequences, roughly 8% seen once. These data originate in a study of CD8 T cells in ankylosing spondylitis. Per the germline V gene, CDR1 is SGHRS and CDR2 is YFSETQ. The CDR3 extends over 15 amino acids. J lost 5 bases, V lost 7 bases, and 15 bases had no gene match. Whole-study findings and limits: The clones that were linked to disease were reported to be significantly enriched in matched synovial fluid samples from ankylosing spondylitis patients. Ankylosing spondylitis blood appeared to carry a characteristic TCR beta motif of roughly eight highly homologous variants.

The sample was blood, either unsorted or a sorted T cell fraction (not recorded which). This clonotype was obtained from a male donor with ankylosing spondylitis. The rearrangement joins TRBV5-1 to TRBJ2-7, with 7 bases identical to TRBD1. CDR3 loop: CASAAQGVMSHEQYF. The CDR3 coding sequence is TGCGCCAGCGCCGCCCAGGGGGTTATGAGTCACGAGCAGTACTTC.